This T cell receptor (beta chain) emerged from a study of early T cells in non-severe SARS-CoV-2 infection. TCRdb used MiXCR to reprocess the 5' RACE reads, holding one entry per CDR3 protein. Of about 90,000 distinct CDR3 sequences in the sample, 9.5% to 15% were seen once. In germline, CDR1 is DFQATT, CDR2 SNEGSKA (reference sequence). Trimming pared 5 bases from V and 5 bases from J, leaving 18 bases between. The CDR3 loop spans 14 amino acids. This clonotype has only a few counts. The chain links TRBV20-1 to TRBJ2-5; maybe TRBD2 (6 bases). Source: whole blood, taken at baseline. This TCR came from an adult who was a healthcare worker with PCR-confirmed SARS-CoV-2 infection or an uninfected control (not recorded which). The CDR3 loop reads CSAGGAGRSETQYF. Written as DNA, the CDR3 is TGCAGTGCTGGAGGGGCGGGGAGGTCTGAGACCCAGTACTTC.